This T cell receptor beta chain was sequenced in a study of T cells in pancreatic ductal adenocarcinoma. Notes on the study in general: The resected cohort was biased toward the minority with early-stage disease.

Here immunoSEQ multiplex PCR was the method, and the copy in TCRdb shows in-frame clones only, minus some. Here the sample spans more than 25,000 clones, roughly 92% being singletons. The CDR3 sequence is 16 residues long. The J segment lost 7 bases and the V segment lost 2 bases, leaving 7 bases of the junction unmatched. Germline V lookup: CDR1 SGHAT, CDR2 FQNNGV. No neoadjuvant therapy was given to the selected pancreatic ductal adenocarcinoma patients before their surgery. Comments on this clone: Its antigen is still unknown.

The source is a human donor with pancreatic ductal adenocarcinoma. The chain employs TRBV11-2 and TRBJ2-7, with 14 bases aligning to TRBD2. Specimen: PBMCs. This chain's CDR3 is CASSLSGTSGSREQYF. The CDR3 region has the DNA TGTGCCAGCAGCTTAAGCGGGACTAGCGGGAGTCGGGAGCAGTACTTC.